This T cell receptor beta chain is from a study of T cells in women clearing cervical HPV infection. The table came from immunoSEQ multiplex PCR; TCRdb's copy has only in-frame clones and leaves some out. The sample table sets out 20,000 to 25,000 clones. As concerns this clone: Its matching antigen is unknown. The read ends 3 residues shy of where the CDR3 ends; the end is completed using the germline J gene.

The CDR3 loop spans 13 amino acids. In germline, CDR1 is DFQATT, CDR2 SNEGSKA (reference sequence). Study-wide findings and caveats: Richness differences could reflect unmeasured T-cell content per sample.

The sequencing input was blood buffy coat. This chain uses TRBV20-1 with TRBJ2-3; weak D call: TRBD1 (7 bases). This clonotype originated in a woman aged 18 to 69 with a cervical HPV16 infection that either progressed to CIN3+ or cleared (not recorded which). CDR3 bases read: TGCAGTGCTGGATCAGGGGGTGCGGGGACG. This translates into CSAGSGGAGT. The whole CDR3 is CSAGSGGAGTQYF.